Listed below are T cell receptor beta chains from one sample, sequenced in a study of blood T cell repertoires in COVID-19. The protocol was immunoSEQ multiplex PCR, while the TCRdb copy is restricted to in-frame clones and leaves out a portion. In the table there are approximately 140,000 clones, around 88% of which are singletons. Sequenced material: peripheral blood. These receptors all come from a human donor in a cohort sampled during active COVID-19. Each CDR3 is given without its conserved first and last residue.

v_gene: TRBV5-4; CDR3aa: ASSLAGLAGTDTQY
v_gene: TRBV5-1; CDR3aa: ASGLVGADTEAF
v_gene: TRBV4-2; CDR3aa: ASSQVGSGGANEQY
v_gene: TRBV30; CDR3aa: AWWDRPVYGYT
v_gene: TRBV19; CDR3aa: ASSTFRKKGTDTQY
v_gene: TRBV4-3; CDR3aa: ASSRLGTGATDTQY
v_gene: TRBV6-5; CDR3aa: ASSYTGNTEAF
v_gene: TRBV7-9; CDR3aa: ASSLAGQGYNEQF
v_gene: TRBV4-1; CDR3aa: ASSQDPGDYGYT
v_gene: TRBV6-5; CDR3aa: ASILARGDTEAF
v_gene: TRBV4-1; CDR3aa: ASSYGGGYEQY
v_gene: TRBV4-1; CDR3aa: ASSLTRDRSNEKLF
v_gene: TRBV29-1; CDR3aa: SVEEGDRVNGYT
v_gene: TRBV4-3; CDR3aa: ASSRDRESGNQPQH
v_gene: TRBV7-2; CDR3aa: ASSLILTGLSGNTIY
v_gene: TRBV5-4; CDR3aa: ASSLDSSYNEQF
v_gene: TRBV3-1/TRBV3-2; CDR3aa: ASSRGGHTEAF
v_gene: TRBV28; CDR3aa: ASSLSGQGYQETQY
v_gene: TRBV25-1; CDR3aa: ASSFQGGSTEAF
v_gene: TRBV4-1; CDR3aa: ASSQSMVRGPGQPQH
v_gene: TRBV4-2; CDR3aa: ASSQGSGESRETQY
v_gene: TRBV6-5; CDR3aa: ASSSNIYGYT
v_gene: TRBV29-1; CDR3aa: SVLTGEGYT
v_gene: TRBV29-1; CDR3aa: SVERGPYEQY
v_gene: TRBV19; CDR3aa: ASSRGGGETQY
v_gene: TRBV10-1; CDR3aa: ASRLAVVGWETQY
v_gene: TRBV5-1; CDR3aa: ASSLGELPSYEKLF
v_gene: TRBV30; CDR3aa: AWSRGSGNTIY
v_gene: TRBV5-4; CDR3aa: ASSASGQPNEKLF
v_gene: TRBV6-5; CDR3aa: ASTPGGGGNQPQH
v_gene: TRBV6-5; CDR3aa: ASSDSGTVANEQF
v_gene: TRBV6-2/TRBV6-3; CDR3aa: ASSSLLAVLSYEQY
v_gene: TRBV2; CDR3aa: ASSRGLRTEAF
v_gene: TRBV27; CDR3aa: ASSLGSGRGETQY
v_gene: TRBV5-6; CDR3aa: ASSVGQGTYNSPLH
v_gene: TRBV14; CDR3aa: ASSLWTAGKLYEQY
v_gene: TRBV6-2/TRBV6-3; CDR3aa: ASSSRPGQGKPNYGYT
v_gene: TRBV1; CDR3aa: TSSQDRASSTDTQY
v_gene: TRBV11-2; CDR3aa: ASSFSGGVSYEQY
v_gene: TRBV2; CDR3aa: ASRGTGVVKNIQY
v_gene: TRBV7-9; CDR3aa: ASSARGEQF
v_gene: TRBV7-2; CDR3aa: ASSLGPGGPVQETQY
v_gene: TRBV7-6; CDR3aa: ASSSKPEAYNEQF
v_gene: TRBV4-1; CDR3aa: ASSQGLGLAGTDTQY
v_gene: TRBV7-9; CDR3aa: ASSLAQGAYTDTQY
v_gene: TRBV7-9; CDR3aa: ASREGGLGETQY
v_gene: TRBV11-2; CDR3aa: ASSLDPRLRGNTIY
v_gene: TRBV7-6; CDR3aa: ASSANDRGYEQY